This T cell receptor (beta chain) was sequenced in a study of glioma-infiltrating T cells after dendritic cell vaccination (dated by TCRdb to the mid-2010s). Some background on the complete study: Of the 15 glioblastoma patients in the cohort, all drawn from Phase I and II dendritic cell vaccination trials, 9 were newly diagnosed and 6 had recurrent disease. Each patient got three intradermal injections of the dendritic cell vaccine, spaced at biweekly intervals, in the arm below the axilla. The vaccine was prepared from monocyte-derived dendritic cells that were cultured for approximately seven days with IL-4 and GM-CSF and then pulsed overnight with autologous tumor lysate. Survival after dendritic cell vaccination was correlated with TCR sequencing metrics, such as TIL content and the overlap between tumor and blood repertoires. Between 2003 and 2012, patients were given autologous tumor lysate-pulsed dendritic cell vaccination. Deep sequencing of TCR beta CDR3 regions was used to quantify tumor-infiltrating lymphocyte content and compare tumor and blood repertoires in dendritic cell-vaccinated glioblastoma patients.

Patients were selected for having adequate residual fresh-frozen tumor tissue and more than two years of available survival data. Molecular status otherwise varied across the glioblastoma patients, but none of them carried an isocitrate dehydrogenase mutation. PBMC were collected before vaccination, two weeks after the third vaccination, and at tumor progression if progression occurred. The Qiagen DNeasy Blood extraction Kit was used for extraction of genomic DNA. Concerning this clone itself: The target of this receptor is not known. Base qualities are not provided; no much larger clone lies one nucleotide away.

The germline V gene (reference sequence) gives CDR1 as GTSNPN and CDR2 as SVGIG. Relative to germline, V is missing 1 base and J is missing 7 bases, with 10 bases of the junction outside any gene match. The CDR3 covers 15 residues, taking in both the cysteine and the phenylalanine. Kept here is only the CDR3 DNA, which spans 45 bases and is read in frame from base 1. Using the immunoSEQ assay, TCRB CDR3 regions were amplified from 2 to 2.5 micrograms of genomic DNA, or from all available DNA when less than that was on hand. Multiplex PCR used 60 forward primers for TCR V beta segments and 13 reverse primers for J beta segments. To estimate the number of reads per starting template, synthetic control templates were added to each sample at limiting dilution. Reads of 87 bp were generated by sequencing on the Illumina HiSeq System. The original methods were these. PCR and sequencing errors were removed by a nearest neighbor algorithm that merged closely related sequences. TCR overlap was measured as the percentage of unique tumor TCR beta sequences also present in the same patient's peripheral blood. TCRdb re-hosts the immuneACCESS table, in-frame sequences only. Its copies lack some clones; in the studies checked, an unresolved V gene accounts for under half of them, and the cause for the rest is not known. V and J calls and clone size follow that table, whereas D and trimming were derived from the DNA. For this sample the table gives under 130,000 clones, of which 81% were detected only once. Jointly, the top ten make up about an eighth of the sample.

Here is what the overall study found, with its caveats: The cohort was small and heterogeneous, and full blood and tumor sets were available for few patients, with initial-recurrent tumor pairs available for even fewer patients. The response model built on TCR overlap across three groups was characterized as speculative, with prospective validation still needed. No direct relationship between TCR clonality and survival was found, suggesting that a diverse polyclonal response may matter. After dendritic cell vaccination, a higher estimated pretreatment TIL content predicted longer time to progression and longer overall survival.

The starting material was blood, obtained before dendritic cell vaccination. This sequence originates from a human donor with glioblastoma. The chain is assembled from TRBV30 and TRBJ2-5, with 9 bases matching TRBD2. CDR3 reads: CAWSGGTSIGGTQYF. The DNA reads TGTGCCTGGAGTGGGGGGACTAGCATTGGGGGGACCCAGTACTTC.